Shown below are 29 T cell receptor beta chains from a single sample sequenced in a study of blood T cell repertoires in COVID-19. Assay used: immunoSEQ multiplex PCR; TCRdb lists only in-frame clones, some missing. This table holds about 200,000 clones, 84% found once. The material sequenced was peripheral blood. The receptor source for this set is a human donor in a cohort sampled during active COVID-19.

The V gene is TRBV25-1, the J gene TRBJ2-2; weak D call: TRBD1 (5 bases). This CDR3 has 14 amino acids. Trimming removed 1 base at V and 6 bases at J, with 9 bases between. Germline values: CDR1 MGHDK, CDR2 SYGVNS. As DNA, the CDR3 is TGTGCCAGCAGTGAATTCAGGGTACCCGGGGAGCTGTTTTTT. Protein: CASSEFRVPGELFF.

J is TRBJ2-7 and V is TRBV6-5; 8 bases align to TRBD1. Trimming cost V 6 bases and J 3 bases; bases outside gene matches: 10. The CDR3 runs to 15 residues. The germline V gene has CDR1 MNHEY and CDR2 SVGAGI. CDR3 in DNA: TGTGCCAGCAGACCCGACAGGGGTTCAATCTACGAGCAGTACTTC. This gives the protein CASRPDRGSIYEQYF.

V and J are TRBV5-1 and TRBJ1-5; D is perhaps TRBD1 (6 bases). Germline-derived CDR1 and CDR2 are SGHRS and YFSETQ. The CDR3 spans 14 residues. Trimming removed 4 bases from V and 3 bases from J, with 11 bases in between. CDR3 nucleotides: TGCGCCAGCAGCGAGACAGGATTCAATCAGCCCCAGCATTTT. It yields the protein CASSETGFNQPQHF.

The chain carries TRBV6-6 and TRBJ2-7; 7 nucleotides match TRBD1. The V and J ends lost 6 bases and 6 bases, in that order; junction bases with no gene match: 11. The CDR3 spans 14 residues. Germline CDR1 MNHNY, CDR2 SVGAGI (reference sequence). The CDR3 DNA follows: TGTGCCAGCAGACCAGACAGGGTGTGGACCGAGCAGTACTTC. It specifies CASRPDRVWTEQYF.

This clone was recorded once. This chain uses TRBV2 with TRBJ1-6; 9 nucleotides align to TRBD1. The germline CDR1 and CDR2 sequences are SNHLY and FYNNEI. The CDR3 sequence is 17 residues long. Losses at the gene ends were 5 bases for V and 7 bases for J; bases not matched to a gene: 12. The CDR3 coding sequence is TGTGCCAGCAGTAACCGTCCCGGGACAGGGTTCAATTCACCCCTCCACTTT. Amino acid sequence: CASSNRPGTGFNSPLHF.

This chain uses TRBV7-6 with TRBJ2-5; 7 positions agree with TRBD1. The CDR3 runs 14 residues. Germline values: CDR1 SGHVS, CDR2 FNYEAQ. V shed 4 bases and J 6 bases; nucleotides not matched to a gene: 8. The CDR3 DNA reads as TGTGCCAGCAGCTCCCCGGGACAGACGAAGACCCAGTACTTC. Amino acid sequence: CASSSPGQTKTQYF.

The CDR3: CASSIPVAGRNTDTQYF. In nucleotides, the CDR3 is TGTGCCAGTAGTATCCCTGTAGCGGGACGTAACACAGATACGCAGTATTTT. The J gene is TRBJ2-3, the V gene TRBV19, with 8 bases fitting TRBD2. Germline V gene data show CDR1 as LNHDA and CDR2 as SQIVND (reference sequence). The CDR3 contains 17 residues. V lost 3 bases, J lost 2 bases, and 10 bases stayed unmatched. Filled out from reference TRBV19 and TRBJ2-3, the complete variable domain reads DGGITQSPKYLFRKEGQNVTLSCEQNLNHDAMYWYRQDPGQGLRLIYYSQIVNDFQKGDIAEGYSVSREKKESFPLTVTSAQKNPTAFYLCASSIPVAGRNTDTQYFGPGTRLTVL.

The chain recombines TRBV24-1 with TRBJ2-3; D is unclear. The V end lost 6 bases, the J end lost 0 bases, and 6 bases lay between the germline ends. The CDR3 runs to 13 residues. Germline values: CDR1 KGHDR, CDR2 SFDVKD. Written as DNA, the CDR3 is TGTGCCACCAGTATCTCTAGCACAGATACGCAGTATTTT. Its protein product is CATSISSTDTQYF.

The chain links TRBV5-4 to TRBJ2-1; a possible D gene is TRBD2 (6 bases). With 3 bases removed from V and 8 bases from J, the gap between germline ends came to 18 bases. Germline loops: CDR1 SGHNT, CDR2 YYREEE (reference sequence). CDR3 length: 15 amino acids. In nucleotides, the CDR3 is TGTGCCAGCAGCTCCCTAAGGCAGCGGGCGGATGAGCAGTTCTTC. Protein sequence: CASSSLRQRADEQFF.

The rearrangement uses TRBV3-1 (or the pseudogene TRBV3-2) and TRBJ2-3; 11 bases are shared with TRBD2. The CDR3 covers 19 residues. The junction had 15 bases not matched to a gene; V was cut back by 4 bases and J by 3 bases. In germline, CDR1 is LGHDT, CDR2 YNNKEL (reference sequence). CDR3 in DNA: TGTGCCAGCAGCCGACGGAATAGCGGGAGGGCCATGAGGACAGATACGCAGTATTTT. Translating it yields CASSRRNSGRAMRTDTQYF.

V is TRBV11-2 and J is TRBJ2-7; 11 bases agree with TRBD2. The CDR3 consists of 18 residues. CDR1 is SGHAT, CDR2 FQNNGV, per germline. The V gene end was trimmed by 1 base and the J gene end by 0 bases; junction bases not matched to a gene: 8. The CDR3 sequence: CASSLVPSGRPSSYEQYF. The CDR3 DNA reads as TGTGCCAGCAGCTTAGTCCCTAGCGGGAGGCCAAGCTCCTACGAGCAGTACTTC.

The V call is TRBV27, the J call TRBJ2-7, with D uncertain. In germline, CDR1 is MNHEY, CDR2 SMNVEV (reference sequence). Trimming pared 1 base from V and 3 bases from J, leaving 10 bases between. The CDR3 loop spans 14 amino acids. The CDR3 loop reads CASSLLSSVYEQYF. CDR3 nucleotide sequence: TGTGCCAGCAGTTTATTATCCTCTGTCTACGAGCAGTACTTC.

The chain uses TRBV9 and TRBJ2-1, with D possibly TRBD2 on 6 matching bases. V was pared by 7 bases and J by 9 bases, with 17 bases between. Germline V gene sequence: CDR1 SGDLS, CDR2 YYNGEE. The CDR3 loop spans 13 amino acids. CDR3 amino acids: CASAREWVGEQFF. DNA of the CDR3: TGTGCCAGCGCGCGGGAATGGGTGGGTGAGCAGTTCTTC. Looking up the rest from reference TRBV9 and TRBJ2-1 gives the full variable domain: DSGVTQTPKHLITATGQRVTLRCSPRSGDLSVYWYQQSLDQGLQFLIQYYNGEERAKGNILERFSAQQFPDLHSELNLSSLELGDSALYFCASAREWVGEQFFGPGTRLTVL.

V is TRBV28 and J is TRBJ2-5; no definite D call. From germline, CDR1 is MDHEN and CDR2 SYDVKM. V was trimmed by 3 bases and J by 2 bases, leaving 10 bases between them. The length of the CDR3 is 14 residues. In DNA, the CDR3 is TGTGCCAGCAGTTTGTGGCCTTCTCAAGAGACCCAGTACTTC. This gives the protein CASSLWPSQETQYF.

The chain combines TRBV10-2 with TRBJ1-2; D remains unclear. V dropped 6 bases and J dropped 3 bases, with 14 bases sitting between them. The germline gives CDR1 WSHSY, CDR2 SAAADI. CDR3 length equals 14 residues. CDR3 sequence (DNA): TGCGCCAGCAGGAGAACGGGAAAGGACTATGGCTACACCTTC. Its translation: CASRRTGKDYGYTF.

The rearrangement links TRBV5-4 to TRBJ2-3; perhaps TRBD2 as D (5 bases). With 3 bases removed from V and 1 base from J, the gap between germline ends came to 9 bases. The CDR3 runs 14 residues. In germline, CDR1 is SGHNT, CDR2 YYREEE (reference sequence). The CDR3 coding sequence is TGTGCCAGCAGCTCGGGTAGCGGCACAGATACGCAGTATTTT. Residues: CASSSGSGTDTQYF.

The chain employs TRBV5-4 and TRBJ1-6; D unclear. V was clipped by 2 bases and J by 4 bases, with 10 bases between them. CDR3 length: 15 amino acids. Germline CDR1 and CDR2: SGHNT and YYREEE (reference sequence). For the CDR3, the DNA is TGTGCCAGCAGCTTACTTCCGGGGTATAATTCACCCCTCCACTTT. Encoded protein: CASSLLPGYNSPLHF.

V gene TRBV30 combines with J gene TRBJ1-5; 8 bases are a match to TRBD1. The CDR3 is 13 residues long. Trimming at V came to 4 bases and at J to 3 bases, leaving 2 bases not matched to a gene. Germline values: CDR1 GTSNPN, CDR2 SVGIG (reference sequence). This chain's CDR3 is CAWTGGPNQPQHF. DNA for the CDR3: TGTGCCTGGACAGGGGGCCCCAATCAGCCCCAGCATTTT. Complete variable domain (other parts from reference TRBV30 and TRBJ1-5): SQTIHQWPATLVQPVGSPLSLECTVEGTSNPNLYWYRQAAGRGLQLLFYSVGIGQISSEVPQNLSASRPQDRQFILSSKKLLLSDSGFYLCAWTGGPNQPQHFGDGTRLSIL.

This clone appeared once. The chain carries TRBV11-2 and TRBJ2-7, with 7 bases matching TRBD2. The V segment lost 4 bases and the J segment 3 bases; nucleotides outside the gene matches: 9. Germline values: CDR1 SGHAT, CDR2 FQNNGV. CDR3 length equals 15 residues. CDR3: CASSSSSGLLYEQYF. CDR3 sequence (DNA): TGTGCCAGCAGCTCCTCCTCGGGACTACTCTACGAGCAGTACTTC.

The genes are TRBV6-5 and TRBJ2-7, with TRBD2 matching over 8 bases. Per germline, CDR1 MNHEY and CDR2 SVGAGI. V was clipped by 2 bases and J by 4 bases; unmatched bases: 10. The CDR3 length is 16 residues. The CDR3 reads CASSYSFSGNSYEQYF. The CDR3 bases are TGTGCCAGCAGTTACAGTTTTAGCGGGAACTCTTACGAGCAGTACTTC.

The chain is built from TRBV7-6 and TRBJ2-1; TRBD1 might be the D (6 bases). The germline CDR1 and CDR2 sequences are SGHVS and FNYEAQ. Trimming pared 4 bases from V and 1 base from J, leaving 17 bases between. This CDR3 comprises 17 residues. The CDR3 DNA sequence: TGTGCCAGCAGCTCCACTAAACAGGGTCTGTCCTACAATGAGCAGTTCTTC. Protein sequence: CASSSTKQGLSYNEQFF.

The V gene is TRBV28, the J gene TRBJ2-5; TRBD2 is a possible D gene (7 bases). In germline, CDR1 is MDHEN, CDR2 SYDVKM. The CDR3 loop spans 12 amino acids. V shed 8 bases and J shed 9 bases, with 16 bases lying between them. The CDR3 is CASSSRGGAQYF. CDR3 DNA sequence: TGTGCCAGCTCCTCGAGGGGGGGGGCCCAGTACTTC.

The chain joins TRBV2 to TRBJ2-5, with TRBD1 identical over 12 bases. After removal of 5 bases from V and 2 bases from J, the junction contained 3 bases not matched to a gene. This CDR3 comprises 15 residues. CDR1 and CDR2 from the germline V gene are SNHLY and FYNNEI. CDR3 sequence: CASSPGQGAQETQYF. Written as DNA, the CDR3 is TGTGCCAGCAGTCCGGGACAGGGGGCTCAAGAGACCCAGTACTTC.

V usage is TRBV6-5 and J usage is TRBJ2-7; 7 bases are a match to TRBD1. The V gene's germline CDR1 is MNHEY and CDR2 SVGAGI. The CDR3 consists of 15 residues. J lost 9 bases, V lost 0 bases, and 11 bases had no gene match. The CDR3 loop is CASSYSARDPGGQYF. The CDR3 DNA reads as TGTGCCAGCAGTTACTCGGCAAGGGATCCAGGGGGGCAGTACTTC.

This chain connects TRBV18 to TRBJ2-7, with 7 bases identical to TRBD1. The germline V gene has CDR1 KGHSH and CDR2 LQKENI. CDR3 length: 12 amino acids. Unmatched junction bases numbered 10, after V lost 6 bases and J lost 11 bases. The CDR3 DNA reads TGTGCCAGCTCCCAGAGACAGGGAATAAAGTACTTC. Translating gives CASSQRQGIKYF.

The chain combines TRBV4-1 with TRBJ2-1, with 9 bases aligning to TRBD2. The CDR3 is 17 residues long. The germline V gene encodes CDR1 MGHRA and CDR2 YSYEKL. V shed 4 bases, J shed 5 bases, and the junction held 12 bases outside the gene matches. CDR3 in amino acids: CASSLRLAAWGNNEQFF. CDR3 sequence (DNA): TGCGCCAGCAGCCTCCGACTAGCGGCATGGGGAAACAATGAGCAGTTCTTC.

The CDR3 DNA is TGTGCCAGCAGCTTAACCCCGACAAGAATCACAGATACGCAGTATTTT. Amino acid sequence: CASSLTPTRITDTQYF. This rearrangement joins TRBV11-2 to TRBJ2-3; D unclear. The CDR3 length is 16 residues. Between the trimmed V and J ends, which lost 2 bases and 2 bases, there was a span of 14 bases. Germline assignment: CDR1 SGHAT and CDR2 FQNNGV.

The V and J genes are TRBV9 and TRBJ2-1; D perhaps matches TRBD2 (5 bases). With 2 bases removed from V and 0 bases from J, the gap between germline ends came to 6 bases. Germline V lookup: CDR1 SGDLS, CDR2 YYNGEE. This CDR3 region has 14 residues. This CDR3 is CASSVGGSYNEQFF. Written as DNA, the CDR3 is TGTGCCAGCAGCGTCGGAGGCTCCTACAATGAGCAGTTCTTC.

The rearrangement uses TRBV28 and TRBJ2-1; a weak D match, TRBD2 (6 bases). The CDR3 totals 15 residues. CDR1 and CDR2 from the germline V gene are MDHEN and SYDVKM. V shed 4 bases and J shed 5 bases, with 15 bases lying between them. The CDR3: CASSWPLGGHNEQFF. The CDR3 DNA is TGTGCCAGCAGTTGGCCCCTGGGGGGTCACAATGAGCAGTTCTTC.